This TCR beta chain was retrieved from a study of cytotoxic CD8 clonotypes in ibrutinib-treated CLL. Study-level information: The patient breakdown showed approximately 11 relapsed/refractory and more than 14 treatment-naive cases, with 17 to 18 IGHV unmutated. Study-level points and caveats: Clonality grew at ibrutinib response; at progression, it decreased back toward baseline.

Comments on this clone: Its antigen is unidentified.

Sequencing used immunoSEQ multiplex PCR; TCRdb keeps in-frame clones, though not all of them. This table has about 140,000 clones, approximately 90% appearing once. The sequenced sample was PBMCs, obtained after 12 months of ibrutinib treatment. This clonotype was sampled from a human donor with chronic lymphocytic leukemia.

The CDR3: CASRVGLAGGPSPEQYF. In DNA, the CDR3 is TGTGCCAGCAGGGTCGGACTAGCGGGAGGGCCAAGTCCCGAGCAGTACTTC. The chain has TRBV28 and TRBJ2-7; 15 bases align to TRBD2. Germline V lookup: CDR1 MDHEN, CDR2 SYDVKM. The V gene end was trimmed by 6 bases and the J gene end by 6 bases; junction bases not matched to a gene: 12. This CDR3 is 17 amino acids long.